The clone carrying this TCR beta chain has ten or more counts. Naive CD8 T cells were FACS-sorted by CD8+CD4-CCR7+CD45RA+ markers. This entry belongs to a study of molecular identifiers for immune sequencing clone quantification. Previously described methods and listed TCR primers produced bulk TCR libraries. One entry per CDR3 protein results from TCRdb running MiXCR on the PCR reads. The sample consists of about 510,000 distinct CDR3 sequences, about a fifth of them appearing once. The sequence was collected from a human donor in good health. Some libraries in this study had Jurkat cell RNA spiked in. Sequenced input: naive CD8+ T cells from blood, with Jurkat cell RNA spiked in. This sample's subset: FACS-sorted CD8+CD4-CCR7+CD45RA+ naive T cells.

The CDR3 bases are TGCAGTGCGAGACAGGGTTCAGGAGGAGAGACCCAGTACTTC. This sequence encodes CSARQGSGGETQYF. The V and J genes are TRBV20-1 and TRBJ2-5; 7 bases map to TRBD1. Germline V gives CDR1 DFQATT, CDR2 SNEGSKA (reference sequence). V was clipped by 6 bases and J by 4 bases; unmatched bases: 11. CDR3 length: 14 amino acids.